This T cell receptor (beta chain) derives from a study of cytomegalovirus exposure and HLA in healthy donors. Whole-study results and caveats: While the bulk of TCR sequences proved rare, some public TCRs turned up in many donors. In vitro experiments confirmed that a few CMV-associated chains were specific for CMV antigens. The investigators catalogued 150 to 200 TCR beta chains as cytomegalovirus-associated.

About this clone itself: No antigen is known for it.

The method was immunoSEQ multiplex PCR; TCRdb's version includes in-frame clones alone and lacks a portion of them. Here the sample spans 200,000 to 300,000 clones, about 86% being singletons. Sequenced input: PBMCs. This clonotype originated in a woman in her thirties in good health and CMV-seropositive.

CDR3 sequence (DNA): TGTGCCAGCAGCTTAGTAGTAGCGGCATCCTACGAGCAGTACTTC. Protein: CASSLVVAASYEQYF. The chain carries TRBV7-8 and TRBJ2-7; D possibly corresponds to TRBD2 (6 bases). Germline-derived CDR1 and CDR2 are SGHVS and FQNEAQ. The CDR3 consists of 15 residues. Trimming shortened V by 1 base and J by 1 base, and 11 bases separated the two germline ends. Looking up the rest from reference TRBV7-8 and TRBJ2-7 gives the full variable domain: GAGVSQSPRYKVAKRGQDVALRCDPISGHVSLFWYQQALGQGPEFLTYFQNEAQLDKSGLPSDRFFAERPEGSVSTLKIQRTQQEDSAVYLCASSLVVAASYEQYFGPGTRLTVT.